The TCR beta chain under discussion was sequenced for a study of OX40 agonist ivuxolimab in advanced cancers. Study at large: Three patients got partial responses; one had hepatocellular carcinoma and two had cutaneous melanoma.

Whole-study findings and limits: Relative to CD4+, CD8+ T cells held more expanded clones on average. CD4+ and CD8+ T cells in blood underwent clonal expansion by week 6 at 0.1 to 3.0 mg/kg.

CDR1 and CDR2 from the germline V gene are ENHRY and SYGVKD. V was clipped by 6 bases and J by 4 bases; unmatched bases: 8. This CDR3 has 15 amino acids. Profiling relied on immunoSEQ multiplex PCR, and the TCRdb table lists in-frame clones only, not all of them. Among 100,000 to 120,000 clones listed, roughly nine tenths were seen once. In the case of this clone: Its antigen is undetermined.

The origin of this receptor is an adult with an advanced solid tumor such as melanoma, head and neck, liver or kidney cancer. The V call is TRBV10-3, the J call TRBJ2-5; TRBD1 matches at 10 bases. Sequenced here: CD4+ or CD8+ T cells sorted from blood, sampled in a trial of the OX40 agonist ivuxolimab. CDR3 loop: CAISKGQGLGETQYF. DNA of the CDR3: TGTGCCATCAGCAAGGGACAGGGGCTGGGAGAGACCCAGTACTTC.